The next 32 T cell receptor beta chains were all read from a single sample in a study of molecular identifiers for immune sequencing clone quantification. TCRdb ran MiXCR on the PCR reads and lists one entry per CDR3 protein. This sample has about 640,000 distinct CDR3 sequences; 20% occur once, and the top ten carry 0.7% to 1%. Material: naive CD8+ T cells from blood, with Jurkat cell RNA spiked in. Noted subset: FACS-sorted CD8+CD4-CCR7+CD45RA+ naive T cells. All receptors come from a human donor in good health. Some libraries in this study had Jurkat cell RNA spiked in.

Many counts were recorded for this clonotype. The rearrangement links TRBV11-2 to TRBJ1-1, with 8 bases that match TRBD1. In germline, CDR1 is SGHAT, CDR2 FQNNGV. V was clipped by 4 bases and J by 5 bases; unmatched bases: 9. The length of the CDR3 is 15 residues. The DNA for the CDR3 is TGTGCCAGCAGCTCATCCGGACAGGGCTGGACTGAAGCTTTCTTT. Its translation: CASSSSGQGWTEAFF.

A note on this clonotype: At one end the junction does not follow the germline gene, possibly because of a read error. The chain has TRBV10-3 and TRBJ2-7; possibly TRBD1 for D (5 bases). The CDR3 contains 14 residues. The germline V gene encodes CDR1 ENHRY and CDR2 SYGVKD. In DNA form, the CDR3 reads TGTGCCATCAGTGAAGGCAGGGCAACCTACAAGCAGTACTTC. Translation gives CAISEGRATYKQYF.

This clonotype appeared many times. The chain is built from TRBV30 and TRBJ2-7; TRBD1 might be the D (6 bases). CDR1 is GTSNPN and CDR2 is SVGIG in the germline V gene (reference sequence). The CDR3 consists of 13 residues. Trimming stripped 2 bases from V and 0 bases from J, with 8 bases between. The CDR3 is CAWSLGGSYEQYF. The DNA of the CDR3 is TGTGCCTGGAGTCTAGGGGGCTCCTACGAGCAGTACTTC.

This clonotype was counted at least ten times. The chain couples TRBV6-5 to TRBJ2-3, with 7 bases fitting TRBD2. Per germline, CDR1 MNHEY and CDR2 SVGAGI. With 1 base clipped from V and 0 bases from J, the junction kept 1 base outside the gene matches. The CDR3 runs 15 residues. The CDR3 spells CASSYYGGSTDTQYF. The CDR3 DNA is TGTGCCAGCAGTTACTACGGGGGGAGCACAGATACGCAGTATTTT.

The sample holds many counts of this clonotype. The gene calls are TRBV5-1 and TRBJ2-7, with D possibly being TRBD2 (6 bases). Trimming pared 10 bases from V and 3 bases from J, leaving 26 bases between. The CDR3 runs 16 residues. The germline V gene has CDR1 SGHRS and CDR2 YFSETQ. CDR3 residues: CAGASEAGLRYYEQYF. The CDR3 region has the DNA TGCGCCGGGGCCAGCGAAGCGGGCCTTCGATACTACGAGCAGTACTTC.

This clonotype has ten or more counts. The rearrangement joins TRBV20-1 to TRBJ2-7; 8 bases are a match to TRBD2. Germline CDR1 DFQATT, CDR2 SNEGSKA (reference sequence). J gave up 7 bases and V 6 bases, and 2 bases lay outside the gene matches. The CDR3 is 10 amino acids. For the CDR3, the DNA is TGCAGTGCCCGGGGGGGGGAGCAGTACTTC. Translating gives CSARGGEQYF.

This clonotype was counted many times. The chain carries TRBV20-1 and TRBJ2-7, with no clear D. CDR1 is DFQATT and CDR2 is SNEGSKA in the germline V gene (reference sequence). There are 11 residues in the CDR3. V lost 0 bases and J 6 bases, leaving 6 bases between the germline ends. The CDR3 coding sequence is TGCAGTGCTAGAGATCTTAGCGAGCAGTACTTC. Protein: CSARDLSEQYF.

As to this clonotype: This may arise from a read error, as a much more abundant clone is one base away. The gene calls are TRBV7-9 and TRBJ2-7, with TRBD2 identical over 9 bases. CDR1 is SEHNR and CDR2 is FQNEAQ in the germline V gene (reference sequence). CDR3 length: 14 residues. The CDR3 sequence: CASSSGTSPYEQHF. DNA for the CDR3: TGTGCCAGCAGCTCCGGGACTAGCCCCTACGAGCAGCACTTC.

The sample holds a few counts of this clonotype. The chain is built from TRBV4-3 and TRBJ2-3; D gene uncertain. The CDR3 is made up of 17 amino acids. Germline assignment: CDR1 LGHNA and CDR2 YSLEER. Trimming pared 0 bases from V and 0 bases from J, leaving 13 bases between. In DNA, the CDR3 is TGCGCCAGCAGCCAAGATTCAGCAGGAGCCAGCACAGATACGCAGTATTTT. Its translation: CASSQDSAGASTDTQYF.

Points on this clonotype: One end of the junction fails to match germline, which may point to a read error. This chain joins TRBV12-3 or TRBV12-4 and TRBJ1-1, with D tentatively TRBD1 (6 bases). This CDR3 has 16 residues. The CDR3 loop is CASSPMGADMNTEASF. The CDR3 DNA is TGTGCCAGCAGCCCCATGGGGGCGGATATGAACACTGAAGCTTCCTTT.

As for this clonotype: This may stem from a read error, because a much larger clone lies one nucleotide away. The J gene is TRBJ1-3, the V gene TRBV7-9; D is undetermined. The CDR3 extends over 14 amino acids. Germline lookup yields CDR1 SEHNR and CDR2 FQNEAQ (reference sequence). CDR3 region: CASQEGGSGSTIYF. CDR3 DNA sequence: TGTGCCAGCCAGGAGGGAGGCTCTGGAAGCACCATATATTTT.

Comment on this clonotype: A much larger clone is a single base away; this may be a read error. The CDR3 spells CTSSLQGPNVLTF. The DNA for the CDR3 is TGTACCAGCAGTCTACAGGGCCCCAACGTCCTGACTTTC. The chain has TRBV6-5 and TRBJ2-6; weak D call: TRBD1 (6 bases). This CDR3 spans 13 amino acids. Per germline, CDR1 MNHEY and CDR2 SVGAGI.

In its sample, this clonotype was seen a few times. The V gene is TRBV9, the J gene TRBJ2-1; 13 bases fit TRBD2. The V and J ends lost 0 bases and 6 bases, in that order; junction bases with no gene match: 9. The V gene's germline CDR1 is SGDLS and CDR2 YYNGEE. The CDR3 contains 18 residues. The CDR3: CASSVETSGRVRGNEQFF. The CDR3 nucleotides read TGTGCCAGCAGCGTAGAAACTAGCGGGAGGGTTCGGGGCAATGAGCAGTTCTTC.

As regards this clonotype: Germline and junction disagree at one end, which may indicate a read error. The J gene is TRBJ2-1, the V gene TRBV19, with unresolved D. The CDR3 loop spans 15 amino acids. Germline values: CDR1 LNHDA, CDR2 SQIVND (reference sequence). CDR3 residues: CAGSIKAVSYNEQFF. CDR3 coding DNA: TGTGCCGGTAGTATAAAGGCGGTCTCCTACAATGAGCAGTTCTTC.

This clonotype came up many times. CDR3 in DNA: TGCAGCTACAGGTCGGCTGAAAAACTGTTTTTT. The encoded protein is CSYRSAEKLFF. This chain uses TRBV29-1 with TRBJ1-4; the D gene is possibly TRBD1 (5 bases). This CDR3 is 11 amino acids long. The germline CDR1 and CDR2 sequences are SQVTM and ANQGSEA. Trimming pared 8 bases from V and 7 bases from J, leaving 11 bases between.

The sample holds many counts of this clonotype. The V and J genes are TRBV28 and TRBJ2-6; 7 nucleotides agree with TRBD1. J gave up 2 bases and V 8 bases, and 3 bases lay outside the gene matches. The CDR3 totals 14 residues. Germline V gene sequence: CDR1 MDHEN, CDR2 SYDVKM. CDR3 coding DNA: TGTGCCAGCCGAACAGGGGCTGGGGCCAACGTCCTGACTTTC. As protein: CASRTGAGANVLTF.

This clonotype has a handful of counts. CDR3: CASRGLAEPSYNEQFF. The CDR3, as DNA: TGTGCCAGCAGGGGACTAGCGGAGCCCTCCTACAATGAGCAGTTCTTC. The chain recombines TRBV7-9 with TRBJ2-1, with TRBD2 matching 11 bases. With V trimmed by 6 bases and J by 0 bases, 4 bases remained unmatched. Germline lookup yields CDR1 SEHNR and CDR2 FQNEAQ (reference sequence). The CDR3 covers 16 residues.

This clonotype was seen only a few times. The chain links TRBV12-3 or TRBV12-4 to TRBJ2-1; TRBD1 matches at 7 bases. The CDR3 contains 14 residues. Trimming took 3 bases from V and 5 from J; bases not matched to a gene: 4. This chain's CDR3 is CASSFRDRNNEQFF. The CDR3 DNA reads TGTGCCAGCAGTTTTAGGGACAGAAACAATGAGCAGTTCTTC.

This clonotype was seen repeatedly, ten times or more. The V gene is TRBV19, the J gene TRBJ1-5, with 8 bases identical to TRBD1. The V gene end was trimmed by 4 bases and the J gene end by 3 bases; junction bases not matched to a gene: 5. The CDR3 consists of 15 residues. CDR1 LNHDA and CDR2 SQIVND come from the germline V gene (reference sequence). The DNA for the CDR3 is TGTGCCAGTAGTACCGGGACAGGAGACAATCAGCCCCAGCATTTT. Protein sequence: CASSTGTGDNQPQHF. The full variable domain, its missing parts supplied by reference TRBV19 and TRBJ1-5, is DGGITQSPKYLFRKEGQNVTLSCEQNLNHDAMYWYRQDPGQGLRLIYYSQIVNDFQKGDIAEGYSVSREKKESFPLTVTSAQKNPTAFYLCASSTGTGDNQPQHFGDGTRLSIL.

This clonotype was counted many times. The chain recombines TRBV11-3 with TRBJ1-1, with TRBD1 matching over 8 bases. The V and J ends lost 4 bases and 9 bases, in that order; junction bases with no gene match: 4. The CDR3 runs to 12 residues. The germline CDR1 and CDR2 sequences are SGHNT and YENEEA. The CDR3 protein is CASSSGQGKAFF. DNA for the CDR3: TGTGCCAGCAGCTCCGGACAGGGCAAAGCTTTCTTT.

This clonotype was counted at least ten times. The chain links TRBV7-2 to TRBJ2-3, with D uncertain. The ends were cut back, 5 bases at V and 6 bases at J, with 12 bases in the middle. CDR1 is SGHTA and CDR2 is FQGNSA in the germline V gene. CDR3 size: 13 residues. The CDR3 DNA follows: TGTGCCAGCAGCCCACACGAACGGGATACGCAGTATTTT. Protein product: CASSPHERDTQYF.

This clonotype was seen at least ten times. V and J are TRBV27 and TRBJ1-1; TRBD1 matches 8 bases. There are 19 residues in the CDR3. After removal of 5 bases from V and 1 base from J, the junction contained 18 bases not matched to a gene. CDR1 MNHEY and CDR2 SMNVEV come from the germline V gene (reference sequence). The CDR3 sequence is CASSPKTGADVVSNTEAFF. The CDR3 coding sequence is TGTGCCAGCAGTCCTAAGACAGGGGCTGACGTCGTATCGAACACTGAAGCTTTCTTT.

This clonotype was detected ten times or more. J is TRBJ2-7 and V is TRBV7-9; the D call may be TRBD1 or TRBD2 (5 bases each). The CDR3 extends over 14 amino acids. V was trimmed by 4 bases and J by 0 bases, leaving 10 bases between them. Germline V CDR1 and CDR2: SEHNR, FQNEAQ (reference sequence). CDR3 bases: TGTGCCAGCAGCTCCACTGGGGGCTCCTACGAGCAGTACTTC. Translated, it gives CASSSTGGSYEQYF.

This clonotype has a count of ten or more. Here the CDR3 DNA reads TGCGCCAGCAGCTTGAATCCAGGGAACTCCTACGAGCAGTACTTC. The encoded protein is CASSLNPGNSYEQYF. This chain uses TRBV5-1 with TRBJ2-7; a weak D match, TRBD1 (5 bases). With 1 base removed from V and 0 bases from J, the gap between germline ends came to 11 bases. The CDR3 spans 15 residues. Per germline, CDR1 SGHRS and CDR2 YFSETQ.

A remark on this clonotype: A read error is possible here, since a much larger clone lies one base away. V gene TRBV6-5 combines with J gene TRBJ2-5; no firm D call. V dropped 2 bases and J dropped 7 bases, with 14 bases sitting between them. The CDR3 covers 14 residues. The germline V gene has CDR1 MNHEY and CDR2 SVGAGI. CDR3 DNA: TGTGCCAGCAGTTACAATCCGGACCGAGGGACCCAGTACTTC. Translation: CASSYNPDRGTQYF.

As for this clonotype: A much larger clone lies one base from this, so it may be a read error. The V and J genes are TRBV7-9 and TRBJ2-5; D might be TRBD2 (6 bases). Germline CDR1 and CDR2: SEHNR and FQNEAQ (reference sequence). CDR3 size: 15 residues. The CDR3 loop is CASSVGHPGEETLYF. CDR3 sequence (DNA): TGTGCCAGCAGCGTCGGTCATCCGGGGGAAGAGACCCTGTACTTC.

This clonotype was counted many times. The CDR3 nucleotides are TGCAGTGCTAGCCCTCGGGACTCATACTACGAGCAGTACTTC. Protein: CSASPRDSYYEQYF. The chain combines TRBV20-1 with TRBJ2-7; weak D call: TRBD2 (6 bases). V lost 3 bases, J lost 3 bases, and 15 bases lay in between. The CDR3 extends over 14 amino acids. CDR1 is DFQATT, CDR2 SNEGSKA, per germline (reference sequence).

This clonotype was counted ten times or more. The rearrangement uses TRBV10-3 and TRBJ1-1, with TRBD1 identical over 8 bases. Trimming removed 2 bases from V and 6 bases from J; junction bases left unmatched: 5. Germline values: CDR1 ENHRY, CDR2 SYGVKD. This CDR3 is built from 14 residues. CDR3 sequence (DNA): TGTGCCATCAGTGAGCCGGGACAGGTTTCTGAAGCTTTCTTT. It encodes CAISEPGQVSEAFF.

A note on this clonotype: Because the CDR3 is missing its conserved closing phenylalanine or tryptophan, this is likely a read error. The CDR3 DNA is TGTGCCAGCAGCGCTTCCGGACCCGGGGATGGGCAGTATTCT. Translating it yields CASSASGPGDGQYS. This rearrangement joins TRBV9 to TRBJ2-3; the D gene is possibly TRBD2 (5 bases). The CDR3 has 14 amino acids. Trimming shortened V by 3 bases and J by 11 bases, and 19 bases separated the two germline ends. Germline loops: CDR1 SGDLS, CDR2 YYNGEE.

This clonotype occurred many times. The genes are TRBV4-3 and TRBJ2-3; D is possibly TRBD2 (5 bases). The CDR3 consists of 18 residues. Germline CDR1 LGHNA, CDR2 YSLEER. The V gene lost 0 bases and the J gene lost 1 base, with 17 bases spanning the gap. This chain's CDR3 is CASSQERSGLGRTDTQYF. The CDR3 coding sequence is TGCGCCAGCAGCCAAGAAAGGAGCGGACTGGGCCGCACAGATACGCAGTATTTT.

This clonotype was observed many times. CDR3 protein: CASMGGGGRTDTQYF. As DNA, the CDR3 is TGTGCCAGCATGGGAGGCGGGGGACGCACAGATACGCAGTATTTT. This rearrangement joins TRBV3-1 to TRBJ2-3; 7 bases fit TRBD2. With 7 bases clipped from V and 1 base from J, the junction kept 8 bases outside the gene matches. The V gene's germline CDR1 is LGHDT and CDR2 YNNKEL (reference sequence). The CDR3 covers 15 residues.

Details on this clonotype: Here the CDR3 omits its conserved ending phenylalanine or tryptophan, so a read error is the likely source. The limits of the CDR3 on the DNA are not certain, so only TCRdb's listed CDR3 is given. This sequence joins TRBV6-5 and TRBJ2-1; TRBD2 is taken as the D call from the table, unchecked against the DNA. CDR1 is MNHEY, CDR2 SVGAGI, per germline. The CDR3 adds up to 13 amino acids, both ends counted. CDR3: CASSSKKPGLALD.